This T cell receptor (beta chain) comes out of a study of blood T cell repertoires in COVID-19. Study-level information: Sites across the United States, Italy and Spain contributed samples from acute and convalescent COVID-19. From T cells, B-cell-depleted T cells, or PBMCs came the material, which was cDNA or gDNA.

Original processing notes: It was from reference gene primer amplification that nucleated cell counts were estimated. Assay: immunoSEQ multiplex PCR; the TCRdb copy retains only in-frame clones and omits some. V, J and clone size are taken as reported in that table, and D and trimming were inferred from the DNA itself. The sample has about 74,000 clones; around 88% are singletons. Trimming left V 1 base short and J 5 bases short, with 12 bases between. Germline V gene lookup returns CDR1 SEHNR and CDR2 FQNEAQ (reference sequence). The CDR3 is 16 amino acids. The V call is TRBV7-9, the J call TRBJ1-6; TRBD1 might be the D (6 bases). This TCR came from a woman aged 80 or older with active or convalescent COVID-19. Sequencing was done on a sample of peripheral blood. The CDR3 spells CASSLVGHRNNSPLHF. CDR3 in DNA: TGTGCCAGCAGCTTAGTGGGACACAGGAATAATTCACCCCTCCACTTT.